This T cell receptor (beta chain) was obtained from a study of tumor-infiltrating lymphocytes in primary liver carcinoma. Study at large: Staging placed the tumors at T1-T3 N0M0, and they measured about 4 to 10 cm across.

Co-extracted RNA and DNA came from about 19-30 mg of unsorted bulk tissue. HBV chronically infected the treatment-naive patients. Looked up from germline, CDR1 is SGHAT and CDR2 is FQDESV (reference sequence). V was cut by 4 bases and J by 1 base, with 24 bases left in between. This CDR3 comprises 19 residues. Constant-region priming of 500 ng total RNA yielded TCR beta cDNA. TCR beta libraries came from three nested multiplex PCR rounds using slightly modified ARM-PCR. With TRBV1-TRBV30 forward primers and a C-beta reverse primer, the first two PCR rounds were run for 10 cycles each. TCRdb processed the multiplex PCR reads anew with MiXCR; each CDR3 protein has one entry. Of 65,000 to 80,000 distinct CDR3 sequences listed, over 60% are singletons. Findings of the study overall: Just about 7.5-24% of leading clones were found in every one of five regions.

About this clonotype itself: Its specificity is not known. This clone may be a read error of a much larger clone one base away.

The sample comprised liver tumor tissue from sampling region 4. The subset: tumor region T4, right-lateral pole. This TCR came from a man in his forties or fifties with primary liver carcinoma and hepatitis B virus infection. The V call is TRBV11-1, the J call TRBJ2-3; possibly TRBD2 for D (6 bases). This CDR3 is CASSSWGGSVGARTDTQYF. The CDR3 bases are TGTGCCAGCAGCTCTTGGGGAGGCTCTGTTGGAGCCCGCACAGATACGCAGTATTTT.